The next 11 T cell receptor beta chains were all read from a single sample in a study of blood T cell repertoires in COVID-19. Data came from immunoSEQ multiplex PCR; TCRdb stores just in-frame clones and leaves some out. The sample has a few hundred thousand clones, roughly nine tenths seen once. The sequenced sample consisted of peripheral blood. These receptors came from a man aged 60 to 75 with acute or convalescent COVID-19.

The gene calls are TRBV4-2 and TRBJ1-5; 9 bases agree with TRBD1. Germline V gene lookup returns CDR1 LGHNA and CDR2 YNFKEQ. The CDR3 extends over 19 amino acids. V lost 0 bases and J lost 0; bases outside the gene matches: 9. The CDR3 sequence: CASSQDPQGAGYSNQPQHF. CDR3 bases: TGTGCCAGCAGCCAAGATCCACAGGGGGCCGGATATAGCAATCAGCCCCAGCATTTT.

Written as DNA, the CDR3 is TGCGCCAGCAGCTTGGCTTCAGGGAGGGGAGAGCCCCAGCATTTT. Translated: CASSLASGRGEPQHF. The chain uses TRBV5-1 and TRBJ1-5, with D perhaps matching TRBD1 (5 bases). Deletions cut 0 bases from V and 8 bases from J, with 15 bases between. CDR3 length: 15 amino acids. In germline, CDR1 is SGHRS, CDR2 YFSETQ.

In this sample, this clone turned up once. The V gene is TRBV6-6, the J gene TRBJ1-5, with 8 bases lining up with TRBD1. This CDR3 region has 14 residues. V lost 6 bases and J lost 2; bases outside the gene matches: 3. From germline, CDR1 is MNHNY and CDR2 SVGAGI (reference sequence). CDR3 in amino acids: CASRTGGGNQPQHF. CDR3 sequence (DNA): TGTGCCAGCAGAACAGGGGGTGGCAATCAGCCCCAGCATTTT.

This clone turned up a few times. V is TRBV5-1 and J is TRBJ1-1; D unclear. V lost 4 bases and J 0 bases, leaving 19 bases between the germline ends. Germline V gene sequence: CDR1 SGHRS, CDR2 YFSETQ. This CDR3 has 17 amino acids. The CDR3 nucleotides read TGCGCCAGCAGCCCCTATGGAGGCGCCTTAATGAACACTGAAGCTTTCTTT. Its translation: CASSPYGGALMNTEAFF.

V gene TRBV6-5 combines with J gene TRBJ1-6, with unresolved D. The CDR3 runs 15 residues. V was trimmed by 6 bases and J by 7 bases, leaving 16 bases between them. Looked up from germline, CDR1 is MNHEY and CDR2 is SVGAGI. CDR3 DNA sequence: TGTGCCAGCAGCGCTAGTCGGGGATCCAATTCACCCCTCCACTTT. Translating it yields CASSASRGSNSPLHF.

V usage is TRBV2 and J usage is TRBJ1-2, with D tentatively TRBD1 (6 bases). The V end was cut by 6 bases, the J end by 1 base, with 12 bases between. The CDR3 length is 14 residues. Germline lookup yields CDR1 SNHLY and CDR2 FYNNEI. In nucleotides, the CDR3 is TGTGCCAGCAGCGACAGGACCTTTAACTATGGCTACACCTTC. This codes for CASSDRTFNYGYTF.

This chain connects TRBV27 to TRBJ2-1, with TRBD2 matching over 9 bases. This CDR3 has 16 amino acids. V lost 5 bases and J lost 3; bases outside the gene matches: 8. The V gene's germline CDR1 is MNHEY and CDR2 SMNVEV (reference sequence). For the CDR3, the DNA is TGTGCCAGCAGTCGCACCTCAGCGGGAGGCTACAATGAGCAGTTCTTC. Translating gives CASSRTSAGGYNEQFF.

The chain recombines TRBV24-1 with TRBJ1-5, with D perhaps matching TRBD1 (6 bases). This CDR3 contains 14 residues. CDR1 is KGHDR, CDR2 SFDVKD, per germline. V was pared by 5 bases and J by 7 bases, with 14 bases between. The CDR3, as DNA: TGTGCCACCAGTGTCGGACAGTCCGGCCAGCCCCAGCATTTT. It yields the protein CATSVGQSGQPQHF.

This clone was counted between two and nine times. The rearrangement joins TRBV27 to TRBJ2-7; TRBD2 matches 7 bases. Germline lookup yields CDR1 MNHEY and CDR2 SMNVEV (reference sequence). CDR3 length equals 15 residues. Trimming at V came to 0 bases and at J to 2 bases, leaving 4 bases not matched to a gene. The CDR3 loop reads CASSLSSGVPYEQYF. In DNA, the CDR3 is TGTGCCAGCAGTTTATCGAGCGGGGTACCCTACGAGCAGTACTTC.

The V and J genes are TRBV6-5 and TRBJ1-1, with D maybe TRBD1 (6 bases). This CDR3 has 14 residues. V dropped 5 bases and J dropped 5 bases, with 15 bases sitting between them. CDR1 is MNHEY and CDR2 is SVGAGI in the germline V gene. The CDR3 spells CASSPRGQGTEAFF. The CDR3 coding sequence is TGTGCCAGCAGTCCCCGGGGCCAGGGGACTGAAGCTTTCTTT.

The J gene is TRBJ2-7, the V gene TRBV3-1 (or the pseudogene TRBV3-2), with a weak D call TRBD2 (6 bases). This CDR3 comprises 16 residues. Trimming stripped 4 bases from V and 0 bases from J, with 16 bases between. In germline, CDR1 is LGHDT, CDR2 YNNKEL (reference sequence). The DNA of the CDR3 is TGTGCCAGCAGCCCCCGGCTAGCGAGTAGCTCCTACGAGCAGTACTTC. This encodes CASSPRLASSSYEQYF.